This passage covers 8 T cell receptor beta chains from one sample sequenced in a study of T cell responses to AZD1222 COVID-19 vaccine. Libraries were prepared by immunoSEQ multiplex PCR; TCRdb keeps only in-frame clonotypes and omits some of them. This table has some 170,000 clones, about 88% appearing once. The source material was peripheral blood, sampled on day 0 of AZD1222 vaccination. The source is an adult in good health.

This sequence joins TRBV25-1 and TRBJ2-5, with 9 bases matching TRBD2. J gave up 2 bases and V 8 bases, and 9 bases lay outside the gene matches. The germline V gene has CDR1 MGHDK and CDR2 SYGVNS. This CDR3 has 15 residues. Here the CDR3 reads CASGSAGGRQETQYF. Here the CDR3 DNA reads TGTGCCAGCGGATCAGCGGGAGGACGGCAAGAGACCCAGTACTTC.

The chain uses TRBV28 and TRBJ2-5; D perhaps matches TRBD1 (6 bases). V lost 7 bases, J lost 2 bases, and 11 bases lay in between. The CDR3 is 13 amino acids. The germline CDR1 and CDR2 sequences are MDHEN and SYDVKM. Written as DNA, the CDR3 is TGTGCCAGCACCTGGGGGCGTCAAGAGACCCAGTACTTC. Amino acid sequence: CASTWGRQETQYF.

The rearrangement links TRBV7-9 to TRBJ1-5; D perhaps matches TRBD1 (6 bases). Germline loops: CDR1 SEHNR, CDR2 FQNEAQ (reference sequence). The V and J ends lost 9 bases and 1 base respectively, with 19 bases between them. The CDR3 spans 16 residues. The CDR3 here is CARRDGGRTSNQPQHF. CDR3 nucleotide sequence: TGTGCCAGGCGAGATGGGGGCCGGACGAGCAATCAGCCCCAGCATTTT.

This clone has a single count. The genes are TRBV30 and TRBJ1-4, with D possibly TRBD1 on 6 matching bases. The CDR3 consists of 16 residues. Germline loops: CDR1 GTSNPN, CDR2 SVGIG (reference sequence). V was cut by 3 bases and J by 7 bases, with 21 bases left in between. Written as DNA, the CDR3 is TGTGCCTGGAGGGGGGCCGGGACACACTTAGGTGAAAAACTGTTTTTT. Translating gives CAWRGAGTHLGEKLFF.

J is TRBJ1-1 and V is TRBV11-2; a weak D match, TRBD1 (6 bases). This CDR3 is 15 amino acids long. Trimming took off 0 bases at V and 4 bases at J, with 12 bases between the two ends. In germline, CDR1 is SGHAT, CDR2 FQNNGV. This CDR3 reads CASSLDEGGLTEAFF. CDR3 coding DNA: TGTGCCAGCAGCTTAGATGAAGGGGGTCTCACTGAAGCTTTCTTT.

This rearrangement joins TRBV19 to TRBJ1-1, with TRBD1 matching over 8 bases. The germline CDR1 and CDR2 sequences are LNHDA and SQIVND (reference sequence). V gave up 2 bases and J gave up 4 bases; unmatched junction bases: 6. This CDR3 has 15 residues. CDR3 DNA: TGTGCCAGTAGTATACGGACAGGGTTTGCCACTGAAGCTTTCTTT. It translates to CASSIRTGFATEAFF.

The chain is built from TRBV25-1 and TRBJ2-5, with TRBD2 as a possible D gene (5 bases). Germline loops: CDR1 MGHDK, CDR2 SYGVNS. V was shortened by 3 bases and J by 4 bases, with 15 bases between the two germline ends. CDR3 size: 15 residues. Here the CDR3 reads CASSDSGLTRETQYF. As DNA, the CDR3 is TGTGCCAGCAGTGATTCAGGACTTACCAGAGAGACCCAGTACTTC.

This clone appeared a single time. This chain joins TRBV19 and TRBJ2-5, with a weak D call TRBD1 (5 bases). The CDR3 sequence is 11 residues long. Trimming pared 8 bases from V and 2 bases from J, leaving 6 bases between. The germline V gene encodes CDR1 LNHDA and CDR2 SQIVND (reference sequence). The CDR3 loop is CASAGQETQYF. The CDR3, as DNA: TGTGCCAGTGCAGGGCAAGAGACCCAGTACTTC.